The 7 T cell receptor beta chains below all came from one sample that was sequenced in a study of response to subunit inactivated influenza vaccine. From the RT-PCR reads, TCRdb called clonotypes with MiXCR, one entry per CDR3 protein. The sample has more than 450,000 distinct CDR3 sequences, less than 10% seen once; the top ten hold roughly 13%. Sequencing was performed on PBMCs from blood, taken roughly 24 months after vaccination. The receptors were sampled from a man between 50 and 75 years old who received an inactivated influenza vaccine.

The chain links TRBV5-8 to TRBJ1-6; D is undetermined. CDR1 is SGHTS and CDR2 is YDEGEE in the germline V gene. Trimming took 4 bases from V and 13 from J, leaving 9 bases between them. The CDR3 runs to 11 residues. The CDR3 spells CASSGLGPLHF. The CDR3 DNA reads TGTGCCAGCAGCGGGTTAGGGCCCCTCCACTTT. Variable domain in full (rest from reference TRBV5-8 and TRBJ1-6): EAGVTQSPTHLIKTRGQQATLRCSPISGHTSVYWYQQALGLGLQFLLWYDEGEERNRGNFPPRFSGRQFPNYSSELNVNALELEDSALYLCASSGLGPLHFGNGTRLTVT.

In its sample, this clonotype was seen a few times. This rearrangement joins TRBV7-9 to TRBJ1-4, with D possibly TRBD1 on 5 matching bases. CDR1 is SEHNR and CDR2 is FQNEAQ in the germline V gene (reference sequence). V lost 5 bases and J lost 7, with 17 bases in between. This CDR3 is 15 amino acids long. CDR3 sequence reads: CASSPVGGNGEKLFF. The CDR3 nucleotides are TGTGCCAGCAGCCCCGTGGGGGGAAACGGTGAAAAACTGTTTTTT.

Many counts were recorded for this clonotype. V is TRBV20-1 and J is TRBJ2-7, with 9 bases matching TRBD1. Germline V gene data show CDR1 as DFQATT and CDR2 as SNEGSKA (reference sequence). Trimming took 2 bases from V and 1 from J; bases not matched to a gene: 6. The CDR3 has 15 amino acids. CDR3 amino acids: CSARPFDRGSYEQYF. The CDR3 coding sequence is TGCAGTGCTAGACCTTTTGACAGGGGGTCCTACGAGCAGTACTTC.

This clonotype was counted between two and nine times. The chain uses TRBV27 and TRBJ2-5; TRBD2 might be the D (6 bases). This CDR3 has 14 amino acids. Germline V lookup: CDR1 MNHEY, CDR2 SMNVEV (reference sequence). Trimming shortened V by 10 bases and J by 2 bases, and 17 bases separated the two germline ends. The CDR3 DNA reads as TGTGCCACCCTACGGAGGGCAGAACAAGAGACCCAGTACTTC. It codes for CATLRRAEQETQYF.

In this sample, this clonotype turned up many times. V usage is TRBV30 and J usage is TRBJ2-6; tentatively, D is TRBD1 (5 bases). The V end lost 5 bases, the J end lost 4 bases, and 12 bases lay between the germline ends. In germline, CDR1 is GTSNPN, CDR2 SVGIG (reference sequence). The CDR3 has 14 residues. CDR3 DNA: TGTGCCTGGGGGCAGGGATGGGGGGCCAACGTCCTGACTTTC. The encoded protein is CAWGQGWGANVLTF.

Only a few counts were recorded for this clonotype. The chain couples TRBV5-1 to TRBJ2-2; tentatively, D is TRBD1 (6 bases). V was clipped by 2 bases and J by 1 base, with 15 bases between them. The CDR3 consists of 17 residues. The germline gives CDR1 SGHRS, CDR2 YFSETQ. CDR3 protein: CASSLQGSWRNTGELFF. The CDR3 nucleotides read TGCGCCAGCAGCTTACAGGGAAGTTGGCGGAACACCGGGGAGCTGTTTTTT. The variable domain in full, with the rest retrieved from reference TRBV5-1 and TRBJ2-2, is KAGVTQTPRYLIKTRGQQVTLSCSPISGHRSVSWYQQTPGQGLQFLFEYFSETQRNKGNFPGRFSGRQFSNSRSEMNVSTLELGDSALYLCASSLQGSWRNTGELFFGEGSRLTVL.

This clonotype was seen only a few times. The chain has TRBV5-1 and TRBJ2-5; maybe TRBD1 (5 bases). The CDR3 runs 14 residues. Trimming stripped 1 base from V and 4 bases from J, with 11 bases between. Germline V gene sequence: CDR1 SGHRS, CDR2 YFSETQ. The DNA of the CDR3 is TGCGCCAGCAGCTTGCAGGGATTCTCAGAGACCCAGTACTTC. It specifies CASSLQGFSETQYF.